This is a list of T cell receptor beta chains from one sample in a study of blood T cells in healthy people across ages. TCRdb recomputed calls from the 5' RACE reads with MiXCR, one row per CDR3 protein. The profile shows 1.5 million or so distinct CDR3 sequences, about 42% of them singletons. The sequencing input was blood. The receptors shown here come from a woman aged 18-35 years in good health. Each CDR3 is given with its conserved first and last residue. The D gene is left open where the match is weak. Expanded clones get a size class; other rows say once, few or many, or leave the size out.

v_gene	j_gene	d_gene	abundance	CDR3aa	CDR3nt
TRBV5-4	TRBJ2-1	.	few	CASSTWSEWNEQFF	TGTGCCAGCAGCACTTGGTCGGAATGGAATGAGCAGTTCTTC
TRBV27	TRBJ2-7	TRBD2	.	CASSPAGGSLYEQYF	TGTGCCAGCAGCCCAGCTGGCGGGAGTCTCTACGAGCAGTACTTC
TRBV27	TRBJ2-7	.	.	CASSGISGSSYEQYF	TGTGCCAGCAGTGGGATAAGCGGAAGCTCCTACGAGCAGTACTTC
TRBV7-2	TRBJ2-7	.	.	CASSLDATGGGYEQYF	TGTGCCAGCAGCTTGGATGCAACAGGGGGGGGCTACGAGCAGTACTTC
TRBV28	TRBJ2-7	.	many	CASSIPTIGSYEQYF	TGTGCCAGCAGTATCCCTACGATTGGTTCCTACGAGCAGTACTTC
TRBV12-3/TRBV12-4	TRBJ2-7	.	few	CASSDAGITYEQYF	TGTGCCAGCAGTGACGCCGGGATCACCTACGAGCAGTACTTC
TRBV25-1	TRBJ2-5	.	.	CASSEYETGREETQYF	TGTGCCAGCAGTGAATACGAGACAGGGAGGGAAGAGACCCAGTACTTC
TRBV7-9	TRBJ2-3	.	few	CASSLLTGVLRTDTQYF	TGTGCCAGCAGCCTTCTCACTGGGGTTTTAAGGACAGATACGCAGTATTTT
TRBV5-6	TRBJ2-5	.	.	CASSEGTKYPETQYF	TGTGCCAGCAGCGAAGGGACCAAATATCCGGAGACCCAGTACTTC
TRBV20-1	TRBJ1-6	.	.	CSASMTDNSPLHF	TGCAGTGCTAGTATGACAGATAATTCACCCCTCCACTTT
TRBV3-1	TRBJ1-2	TRBD1	.	CASSQAGTGLYGYTF	TGTGCCAGCAGCCAAGCTGGGACAGGGCTCTATGGCTACACCTTC
TRBV19	TRBJ1-5	.	.	CASRVGGNQPQHF	TGTGCCAGTAGGGTGGGGGGCAATCAGCCCCAGCATTTT
TRBV20-1	TRBJ2-6	.	.	CSASPGFVGANVLTF	TGCAGTGCTTCCCCGGGGTTCGTTGGGGCCAACGTCCTGACTTTC
TRBV20-1	TRBJ2-3	.	.	CSTREGAADTQYF	TGCAGTACTAGGGAGGGGGCAGCAGATACGCAGTATTTT
TRBV5-1	TRBJ2-1	TRBD2	.	CAGCRDYTYNEQFF	TGCGCCGGCTGCCGGGACTATACCTACAATGAGCAGTTCTTC
TRBV10-3	TRBJ2-1	TRBD2	many	CAISDRGGRTYNEQFF	TGTGCCATCAGTGACCGGGGGGGGAGGACCTACAATGAGCAGTTCTTC
TRBV9	TRBJ2-7	.	few	CASSVSGDTSYEQYF	TGTGCCAGCAGCGTCTCCGGGGACACCTCCTACGAGCAGTACTTC
TRBV28	TRBJ1-6	.	.	CASSLLNSDLGSPLHF	TGTGCCAGCAGCCTCCTGAACTCAGACCTGGGCTCACCCCTCCACTTT
TRBV4-3	TRBJ2-3	.	.	CASSQEKVRGLSTDTQYF	TGCGCCAGCAGCCAAGAAAAGGTCCGGGGCTTGAGCACAGATACGCAGTATTTT
TRBV24-1	TRBJ2-5	TRBD1	.	CATSDFGDRGETQYF	TGTGCCACCAGTGATTTCGGGGACAGAGGGGAGACCCAGTACTTC
TRBV25-1	TRBJ1-2	.	.	CASSGSWQGGYTF	TGTGCCAGCAGTGGCTCCTGGCAAGGCGGCTACACCTTC
TRBV5-1	TRBJ2-2	TRBD1	.	CASSWTGGTNAGELFF	TGCGCCAGCAGCTGGACAGGGGGCACGAACGCCGGGGAGCTGTTTTTT
TRBV11-3	TRBJ2-5	.	.	CASSRAPNNEQYF	TGTGCCAGCAGCAGAGCCCCAAACAATGAGCAGTACTTC
TRBV7-8	TRBJ1-2	.	few	CASSRRTYTF	TGTGCCAGCAGCCGACGAACCTACACCTTC
TRBV14	TRBJ2-3	TRBD2	.	CASSRLGGFTDTQYF	TGTGCCAGCAGCCGACTCGGGGGGTTCACAGATACGCAGTATTTT
TRBV5-5	TRBJ2-7	.	.	CASSVTVSYNEQYF	TGTGCCAGCAGCGTGACAGTCTCCTACAATGAGCAGTACTTC
TRBV28	TRBJ2-3	.	few	CASSSVDRRADTQYF	TGTGCCAGCAGTTCAGTCGATAGGAGGGCAGATACGCAGTATTTT
TRBV27	TRBJ2-7	.	few	CASSLGQTLSYEQYF	TGTGCCAGCAGTTTAGGACAGACCCTCTCCTACGAGCAGTACTTC
TRBV5-6	TRBJ2-2	.	.	CASSLTIGTSNTGELFF	TGTGCCAGCAGCTTGACTATCGGGACTTCGAATACCGGGGAGCTGTTTTTT
TRBV29-1	TRBJ1-6	.	.	CSVGGAGSPLHF	TGCAGCGTTGGAGGGGCAGGTTCACCCCTCCACTTT
TRBV2	TRBJ1-1	.	.	CASSDAGNLAEAFF	TGTGCCAGCAGTGATGCAGGGAACTTGGCTGAAGCTTTCTTT
TRBV21-1	TRBJ1-2	.	.	CASSTCRDDGYTF	TGTGCCAGCAGCACTTGCAGGGATGATGGCTACACCTTC
TRBV5-1	TRBJ1-2	.	.	CASSLGAPRNYGYTF	TGCGCCAGCAGCTTAGGGGCGCCTCGGAACTATGGCTACACCTTC
TRBV29-1	TRBJ2-1	.	few	CSVEEGESSYNEQFF	TGCAGCGTTGAAGAAGGGGAAAGCTCCTACAATGAGCAGTTCTTC
TRBV12-3/TRBV12-4	TRBJ1-2	.	.	CASSLSAGGYTF	TGTGCCAGCAGTTTGAGTGCTGGCGGCTACACCTTC
TRBV12-3/TRBV12-4	TRBJ2-1	.	few	CASSLLDGEQFF	TGTGCCAGCAGTTTACTGGACGGCGAGCAGTTCTTC
TRBV4-1	TRBJ1-1	.	few	CASSQAPRVSTEAFF	TGCGCCAGCAGCCAAGCTCCTCGGGTTAGCACTGAAGCTTTCTTT
TRBV29-1	TRBJ1-2	.	.	CSVPRTNYGYTF	TGCAGCGTTCCCCGGACAAACTATGGCTACACCTTC
TRBV2	TRBJ1-5	TRBD1	few	CASSGEGGKRQPQHF	TGTGCCAGCAGTGGGGAAGGGGGCAAGCGGCAGCCCCAGCATTTT
TRBV7-3	TRBJ2-3	.	.	CASTPGHMIGDTQYF	TGTGCCAGCACACCGGGACATATGATAGGAGATACGCAGTATTTT
TRBV25-1	TRBJ1-1	TRBD1	.	CASSELVQGRTEAFF	TGTGCCAGCAGTGAACTGGTACAGGGGAGAACTGAAGCTTTCTTT
TRBV5-1	TRBJ2-1	TRBD1	.	CASSLDVAGGNEQFF	TGCGCCAGCAGCTTGGATGTGGCAGGGGGCAATGAGCAGTTCTTC